The clone carrying this TCR beta chain occurred a few times. Its antigen remains unknown. Naive CD4+ cells had CD25+ Tregs removed. CDR3 length: 14 residues. Germline lookup yields CDR1 MGHDK and CDR2 SYGVNS. Trimming removed 1 base at V and 0 bases at J, with 4 bases between. General study findings and limits: Tumor Treg TCRs overlapped most with tumor naive CD4+ cells.

Semi-nested PCR with Nested Universal Primer A followed constant-region reverse priming of full-length variable regions. TCRdb reprocessed the 5' RACE reads via MiXCR and lists one record per CDR3 protein. The sample comprises around 11,000 distinct CDR3 sequences, roughly half of which are singletons, and around 12% rests with the top ten. The sequenced sample was tumor-infiltrating naive CD4+ T cells sorted from the breast tumor. Subset specified: naive CD4+ T cells, CD4+CD45RA+CD25-. The chain employs TRBV25-1 and TRBJ1-3; no clear D gene. The sequence came from a female donor with breast cancer. CDR3 coding DNA: TGTGCCAGCAGTGAATCAAACTCTGGAAACACCATATATTTT. Its translation is CASSESNSGNTIYF.